This TCR beta chain was captured in a study of cytomegalovirus exposure and HLA in healthy donors. Study outcomes and limitations: Earlier analysis yielded a pattern in which most TCR beta V segments were productive about 90% or about 30% of the time. The analysis excluded some indistinguishable V segments, including TRBV6-2 and TRBV6-3.

Germline-derived CDR1 and CDR2 are MNHEY and SMNVEV (reference sequence). The length of the CDR3 is 16 residues. Trimming took 4 bases from V and 5 from J; bases not matched to a gene: 9. As concerns this clone: Its antigen is not known.

With 60 Vbeta and 13 Jbeta primers, the PCR was carried out. Assay used: immunoSEQ multiplex PCR; TCRdb lists only in-frame clones, some missing. The sample has about 150,000 clones, approximately 80% seen once. The sample comprised PBMCs. This chain links TRBV27 with TRBJ2-1, with 9 bases aligning to TRBD1. The clonotype was recovered from a man aged 30-40 years in good health and CMV-seropositive. The CDR3 protein is CASSSFRQGGNNEQFF. DNA of the CDR3: TGTGCCAGCAGTTCCTTTAGACAGGGGGGCAACAATGAGCAGTTCTTC.